The rows below give T cell receptor beta chains drawn from one sample of a study of STAT5B mutations in CD4+ large granular lymphocyte leukemia. Produced via immunoSEQ multiplex PCR; TCRdb's table is partial and in-frame only. The table has more than 45,000 clones, around 70% seen once. The specimen sequenced was CD4+ T cells from blood buffy coats. The receptors come from a human donor in good health. Each CDR3 is given with its conserved first and last residue. D genes are given only for firm matches. Clone sizes are given selectively: once, few, many, or a class where the clone is expanded.

NA | NA | TRBJ2-2 | TRBV5-1 | CACRAQDTGELFF | TGCGCCTGCCGGGCACAAGACACCGGGGAGCTGTTTTTT
NA | TRBD1 | TRBJ1-1 | TRBV11-2 | CASSHTGGSTNTEAFF | TGTGCCAGCAGCCATACAGGGGGATCGACGAACACTGAAGCTTTCTTT
NA | NA | TRBJ1-2 | TRBV6-5 | CASSYSGAQGYTF | TGTGCCAGCAGTTACTCGGGGGCGCAGGGCTACACCTTC
once | TRBD2 | TRBJ2-3 | TRBV7-7 | CASSSGLAGTDTQYF | TGTGCTAGCAGCTCGGGACTAGCGGGCACAGATACGCAGTATTTT
NA | TRBD1 | TRBJ1-1 | TRBV6-1 | CASRAVDRLEAFF | TGTGCCAGCAGGGCCGTGGACAGGCTTGAAGCTTTCTTT
few | NA | TRBJ2-7 | TRBV20-1 | CSSGPSYEQYF | TGCAGTTCGGGGCCCTCCTACGAGCAGTACTTC
NA | TRBD2 | TRBJ2-4 | TRBV30 | CAWSLSLETSGVPKNIQYF | TGTGCCTGGAGTCTTTCTCTCGAGACTAGCGGGGTCCCCAAAAACATTCAGTACTTC
few | NA | TRBJ1-1 | TRBV7-3 | CASSFNSNTEAFF | TGTGCCAGCAGCTTCAACAGCAACACTGAAGCTTTCTTT
NA | TRBD1 | TRBJ1-2 | TRBV5-1 | CASSTISGTGVGYTF | TGCGCCAGCAGCACAATATCCGGGACAGGGGTCGGCTACACCTTC
NA | TRBD2 | TRBJ2-1 | TRBV7-6 | CASSLGLDDEQFF | TGTGCCAGCAGCCTCGGACTAGACGATGAGCAGTTCTTC
few | NA | TRBJ1-6 | TRBV18 | CASSPGGQNNSPLHF | TGTGCCAGCTCACCGGGGGGTCAGAATAATTCACCCCTCCACTTT
NA | TRBD1 | TRBJ2-1 | TRBV18 | CASSPGQTEGEQFF | TGTGCCAGCTCACCGGGACAGACCGAAGGTGAGCAGTTCTTC